The 31 T cell receptor beta chains below all came from one sample that was sequenced in a study of T cell repertoires in cytomegalovirus infection. Antigens for these TCRs are unknown. TCRdb used MiXCR to reprocess the reads, holding one entry per CDR3 protein. The table has around 570,000 distinct CDR3 sequences, 40% seen once. The material was cultured PBMCs, obtained from culture after CMV antigen stimulation. These receptors were obtained from a human donor in good health (CMV status not recorded). Some clones in this sample may be carry-over from other donors' samples.

A few counts support this clonotype. The CDR3 nucleotides read TGTGCCAGCTCACCATATTTTTTAGGGGTGGGGTACAATGAGCAGTTCTTC. Translation gives CASSPYFLGVGYNEQFF. The chain joins TRBV18 to TRBJ2-1; maybe TRBD1 (5 bases). The germline V and J ends were trimmed by 2 bases and 4 bases, with 18 bases remaining between them. Germline CDR1 KGHSH, CDR2 LQKENI. This CDR3 is 17 amino acids long.

This clonotype was recorded many times. This chain links TRBV7-2 with TRBJ2-7; D is undetermined. CDR3 length: 15 amino acids. Germline CDR1 is SGHTA and CDR2 is FQGNSA. The V end lost 3 bases, the J end lost 2 bases, and 14 bases lay between the germline ends. CDR3 sequence reads: CASSFVPDDAYEQYF. The CDR3 bases are TGTGCCAGCAGCTTTGTCCCGGACGACGCCTACGAGCAGTACTTC.

V usage is TRBV29-1 and J usage is TRBJ2-1; perhaps TRBD1 as D (6 bases). CDR3 length equals 13 residues. Trimming pared 4 bases from V and 9 bases from J, leaving 16 bases between. Germline CDR1 is SQVTM and CDR2 is ANQGSEA. CDR3 loop: CSVVGQNEVEQFF. The DNA for the CDR3 is TGCAGCGTTGTTGGACAGAATGAGGTTGAGCAGTTCTTC.

Ten or more counts support this clonotype. The chain couples TRBV7-2 to TRBJ2-5; D not certain. This CDR3 has 12 amino acids. The V gene's germline CDR1 is SGHTA and CDR2 FQGNSA. V dropped 5 bases and J dropped 4 bases, with 8 bases sitting between them. CDR3 bases: TGTGCCAGCAGCCGCCCCGTAGAGACCCAGTACTTC. Its protein is CASSRPVETQYF.

This clonotype was counted many times. The V gene is TRBV7-2, the J gene TRBJ1-5, with 7 bases that match TRBD1. The length of the CDR3 is 14 residues. The V gene's germline CDR1 is SGHTA and CDR2 FQGNSA. V trimming: 3 bases; J trimming: 3 bases; junction bases outside the gene matches: 2. The CDR3 DNA follows: TGTGCCAGCAGCTTGACAGGGATCAATCAGCCCCAGCATTTT. Its protein is CASSLTGINQPQHF.

V and J are TRBV18 and TRBJ2-2, with D possibly TRBD2 on 6 matching bases. CDR3 length: 16 amino acids. With 0 bases removed from V and 5 bases from J, the gap between germline ends came to 13 bases. Germline assignment: CDR1 KGHSH and CDR2 LQKENI. The CDR3 reads CASSPPMGAGTGELFF. The CDR3 coding sequence is TGTGCCAGCTCACCACCGATGGGCGCGGGAACCGGGGAGCTGTTTTTT.

The chain uses TRBV7-9 and TRBJ2-7; 8 bases map to TRBD2. Unmatched junction bases numbered 9, after V lost 4 bases and J lost 4 bases. The CDR3 has 15 residues. The germline gives CDR1 SEHNR, CDR2 FQNEAQ (reference sequence). This chain's CDR3 is CASSYFGAGDYEQYF. CDR3 DNA sequence: TGTGCCAGCAGCTACTTTGGAGCGGGAGATTACGAGCAGTACTTC.

This rearrangement joins TRBV5-4 to TRBJ2-1; 8 positions agree with TRBD2. There are 15 residues in the CDR3. The J segment lost 6 bases and the V segment lost 4 bases, leaving 9 bases of the junction unmatched. CDR1 and CDR2 from the germline V gene are SGHNT and YYREEE (reference sequence). CDR3: CASSPGNGGANEQFF. The DNA of the CDR3 is TGTGCCAGCAGCCCGGGAAACGGGGGGGCCAATGAGCAGTTCTTC.

V usage is TRBV7-9 and J usage is TRBJ2-1; D might be TRBD1 (6 bases). Germline V lookup: CDR1 SEHNR, CDR2 FQNEAQ (reference sequence). The CDR3 runs 14 residues. Trimming left V 3 bases short and J 4 bases short, with 10 bases between. CDR3: CASSFGTGYNEQFF. The DNA for the CDR3 is TGTGCCAGCAGCTTCGGTACAGGGTACAATGAGCAGTTCTTC. The complete variable domain, with remaining parts taken from reference TRBV7-9 and TRBJ2-1, reads DTGVSQNPRHKITKRGQNVTFRCDPISEHNRLYWYRQTLGQGPEFLTYFQNEAQLEKSRLLSDRFSAERPKGSFSTLEIQRTEQGDSAMYLCASSFGTGYNEQFFGPGTRLTVL.

V is TRBV18 and J is TRBJ2-3; weak D call: TRBD1 (6 bases). Trimming took off 0 bases at V and 3 bases at J, with 7 bases between the two ends. The germline CDR1 and CDR2 sequences are KGHSH and LQKENI. The CDR3 runs 14 residues. The CDR3, as DNA: TGTGCCAGCTCACCACCCACAGGGACAGATACGCAGTATTTT. Its translation is CASSPPTGTDTQYF.

This clonotype appeared a few times. V usage is TRBV14 and J usage is TRBJ2-3; TRBD2 agrees at 9 bases. V gave up 2 bases and J gave up 3 bases; unmatched junction bases: 9. The CDR3 sequence is 17 residues long. Germline V gene lookup returns CDR1 SGHDN and CDR2 FVKESK. The CDR3 DNA is TGTGCCAGCAGCCAATGGAGCGGAGCGGGAGGAACAGATACGCAGTATTTT. This codes for CASSQWSGAGGTDTQYF. Using reference TRBV14 and TRBJ2-3 for the parts outside the CDR3, the full variable domain is EAGVTQFPSHSVIEKGQTVTLRCDPISGHDNLYWYRRVMGKEIKFLLHFVKESKQDESGMPNNRFLAERTGGTYSTLKVQPAELEDSGVYFCASSQWSGAGGTDTQYFGPGTRLTVL.

This clonotype was picked up a small number of times. CDR3 in amino acids: CASRDMGGEAFF. CDR3 DNA: TGTGCCAGCAGAGACATGGGGGGGGAAGCTTTCTTT. The chain couples TRBV6-1 to TRBJ1-1, with a possible D match to TRBD1 (5 bases). From germline, CDR1 is MNHNS and CDR2 SASEGT. The CDR3 consists of 12 residues. Trimming removed 6 bases from V and 8 bases from J, with 13 bases in between.

A note on this clonotype: One end of the junction does not line up with germline, which may come from a read error. This chain links TRBV7-6 with TRBJ2-7; D not certain. Germline CDR1 and CDR2: SGHVS and FNYEAQ. This CDR3 contains 13 residues. CDR3 coding DNA: TGTGCCAGCAGCCATGCATCCTCCCACGAGCAGTACTTC. It encodes CASSHASSHEQYF.

J is TRBJ1-1 and V is TRBV30; the D is unclear. The CDR3 has 16 amino acids. Trimming removed 3 bases at V and 0 bases at J, with 17 bases between. In germline, CDR1 is GTSNPN, CDR2 SVGIG (reference sequence). The CDR3 nucleotides read TGTGCCTGGAGACAACCCCCGACGGCCTTGAACACTGAAGCTTTCTTT. Translation: CAWRQPPTALNTEAFF.

The chain uses TRBV11-1 and TRBJ2-5; 15 nucleotides align to TRBD2. This CDR3 contains 17 residues. Germline V lookup: CDR1 SGHAT, CDR2 FQDESV (reference sequence). The V and J ends lost 5 bases and 3 bases, in that order; junction bases with no gene match: 7. This CDR3 reads CASSQGLAGGQEETQYF. CDR3 nucleotides: TGTGCCAGCAGCCAAGGACTAGCGGGAGGGCAAGAAGAGACCCAGTACTTC.

This clonotype has just a few counts. This chain uses TRBV6-1 with TRBJ2-1, with 12 bases fitting TRBD2. The trim removed 6 bases at V and 0 bases at J, leaving 15 bases unmatched. Germline V gene lookup returns CDR1 MNHNS and CDR2 SASEGT. The CDR3 has 20 amino acids. DNA for the CDR3: TGTGCCAGCAGCGTGGCACCCGGACTAGCGGGAAAGAGCTCCTACAATGAGCAGTTCTTC. Translated, it gives CASSVAPGLAGKSSYNEQFF.

The chain employs TRBV11-1 and TRBJ2-7, with D perhaps being TRBD1 or TRBD2 (5 bases each). Deletions cut 2 bases from V and 2 bases from J, with 13 bases between. CDR3 size: 15 residues. CDR1 and CDR2 from the germline V gene are SGHAT and FQDESV (reference sequence). CDR3 residues: CASSLYGGSTYEQYF. The CDR3 DNA follows: TGTGCCAGCAGCTTATATGGGGGATCGACCTACGAGCAGTACTTC.

The V gene is TRBV10-1, the J gene TRBJ2-1; 7 nucleotides align to TRBD1. Germline CDR1 reads WNHNN; CDR2 reads SYGVQD (reference sequence). Trimming at V came to 6 bases and at J to 0 bases, leaving 5 bases not matched to a gene. CDR3 length equals 15 residues. The CDR3 coding sequence is TGCGCCAGCAGAAAGGACAGGAGCTCCTACAATGAGCAGTTCTTC. Its protein is CASRKDRSSYNEQFF.

V is TRBV2 and J is TRBJ1-4; the D is unclear. CDR1 and CDR2 (germline): SNHLY, FYNNEI. Trimming shortened V by 8 bases and J by 4 bases, and 11 bases separated the two germline ends. The CDR3 totals 13 residues. The CDR3 protein is CASDGQVNEKLFF. Here the CDR3 DNA reads TGTGCCAGCGACGGCCAGGTTAATGAAAAACTGTTTTTT.

This clonotype was found many times. The chain employs TRBV7-2 and TRBJ2-7, with 11 bases fitting TRBD2. J gave up 2 bases and V 0 bases, and 6 bases lay outside the gene matches. The CDR3 loop spans 17 amino acids. Germline CDR1 SGHTA, CDR2 FQGNSA. The CDR3 reads CASSLALAGGLAYEQYF. DNA for the CDR3: TGTGCCAGCAGCTTAGCGCTAGCGGGGGGATTAGCCTACGAGCAGTACTTC.

The V and J genes are TRBV18 and TRBJ2-3; 13 bases are a match to TRBD2. The CDR3 sequence is 18 residues long. Losses at the gene ends were 2 bases for V and 2 bases for J; bases not matched to a gene: 7. Germline-derived CDR1 and CDR2 are KGHSH and LQKENI. CDR3 loop: CASSPAGTSGDFTDTQYF. In DNA, the CDR3 is TGTGCCAGCTCACCAGCCGGGACTAGCGGGGACTTCACAGATACGCAGTATTTT. Filled out from reference TRBV18 and TRBJ2-3, the complete variable domain reads NAGVMQNPRHLVRRRGQEARLRCSPMKGHSHVYWYRQLPEEGLKFMVYLQKENIIDESGMPKERFSAEFPKEGPSILRIQQVVRGDSAAYFCASSPAGTSGDFTDTQYFGPGTRLTVL.

The J gene is TRBJ1-2, the V gene TRBV27; TRBD1 is a possible D gene (6 bases). The CDR3 length is 13 residues. Germline lookup yields CDR1 MNHEY and CDR2 SMNVEV (reference sequence). The V and J ends lost 3 bases and 11 bases respectively, with 16 bases between them. The CDR3 bases are TGTGCCAGCAGTTTGAAGTACGGGACATGGTACACCTTC. Protein product: CASSLKYGTWYTF.

This clonotype was counted a few times. This chain links TRBV7-9 with TRBJ2-5; 7 bases are a match to TRBD1. This CDR3 is 15 amino acids long. CDR1 SEHNR and CDR2 FQNEAQ come from the germline V gene (reference sequence). With 6 bases clipped from V and 2 bases from J, the junction kept 9 bases outside the gene matches. The CDR3 coding sequence is TGTGCCAGCAGTGGATGGCGCAGGGGGCAAGAGACCCAGTACTTC. Residues: CASSGWRRGQETQYF.

This sequence joins TRBV4-3 and TRBJ2-3, with 7 bases identical to TRBD2. Per the germline V gene, CDR1 is LGHNA and CDR2 is YSLEER. The CDR3 has 16 amino acids. J was trimmed by 4 bases and V by 1 base; bases with no gene match: 8. As DNA, the CDR3 is TGCGCCAGCAGCCAAGGGCGGACTAGTGGCGCAGATACGCAGTATTTT. This encodes CASSQGRTSGADTQYF.

A word on this clonotype: Because it lacks the conserved phenylalanine or tryptophan at the end, this CDR3 is likely a read error. No DNA is shown, since the ends of the CDR3 on it are uncertain; the CDR3 is the one TCRdb lists. CDR3 loop: CASSFGTDS. This rearrangement joins TRBV5-8 to TRBJ2-5; the table names TRBD1, a call not compared with the DNA. The CDR3 extends over 9 residues, inclusive of both ends. CDR1 and CDR2 (germline): SGHTS, YDEGEE.

J is TRBJ2-7 and V is TRBV6-2 or TRBV6-3; the D gene is possibly TRBD2 (5 bases). The V end lost 5 bases, the J end lost 2 bases, and 16 bases lay between the germline ends. This CDR3 comprises 15 residues. CDR1 MNHEY and CDR2 SVGEGT come from the germline V gene. This chain's CDR3 is CASSLAGLSTYEQYF. The CDR3 nucleotides read TGTGCCAGCAGTCTTGCCGGACTGTCAACCTACGAGCAGTACTTC.

This clonotype appeared a few times. The chain employs TRBV11-2 and TRBJ2-7, with D maybe TRBD1 (6 bases). CDR1 is SGHAT and CDR2 is FQNNGV in the germline V gene. This CDR3 has 14 amino acids. V dropped 5 bases and J dropped 0 bases, with 11 bases sitting between them. The CDR3 sequence: CASSPWDNSYEQYF. CDR3 coding DNA: TGTGCCAGCAGCCCATGGGACAACTCCTACGAGCAGTACTTC.

This clonotype was observed many times. The rearrangement joins TRBV7-2 to TRBJ2-4; no clear D gene. V lost 1 base to trimming and J lost 3 bases, with 10 bases between them. This CDR3 spans 15 amino acids. CDR1 and CDR2 from the germline V gene are SGHTA and FQGNSA. The CDR3: CASSLGPMGKNIQYF. The CDR3 DNA is TGTGCCAGCAGCTTAGGACCTATGGGCAAAAACATTCAGTACTTC.

The V and J genes are TRBV5-6 and TRBJ2-1, with 7 bases that match TRBD2. V was clipped by 5 bases and J by 0 bases; unmatched bases: 8. The CDR3 covers 16 residues. CDR1 is SGHDT, CDR2 YYEEEE, per germline. In nucleotides, the CDR3 is TGTGCCAGCAGGTCGACGGGGGGAGTCTCCTACAATGAGCAGTTCTTC. Amino acids: CASRSTGGVSYNEQFF.

The chain has TRBV11-2 and TRBJ2-2; D gene ambiguous. The germline V gene has CDR1 SGHAT and CDR2 FQNNGV. Trimming pared 8 bases from V and 2 bases from J, leaving 12 bases between. The CDR3 runs to 14 residues. Here the CDR3 reads CASLQQPNTGELFF. The CDR3 bases are TGTGCCAGCCTCCAGCAGCCCAACACCGGGGAGCTGTTTTTT.

The chain uses TRBV10-3 and TRBJ2-7, with TRBD1 matching 9 bases. Germline V lookup: CDR1 ENHRY, CDR2 SYGVKD. V lost 3 bases to trimming and J lost 6 bases; unmatched junction nucleotides: 9. The CDR3 consists of 15 residues. CDR3 protein: CAISDSGTGSREQYF. For the CDR3, the DNA is TGTGCCATCAGTGATTCCGGGACAGGGAGTCGCGAGCAGTACTTC.